This TCR beta chain was identified in a study of radiation and T cells in renal cell carcinoma. Study-wide points: Baseline intratumoral clonotype presence is unknown without pretreatment biopsies.

With respect to this clone: Its antigen is not identified.

Sequencing was performed with immunoSEQ multiplex PCR; in TCRdb, only in-frame clones are kept and a portion is missing. The sample includes 95,000 to 150,000 clones, about four fifths of them seen just once. Time point noted: blood 2 weeks post-SBRT. The treatment denotes: 15 Gy SBRT to primary tumor, nephrectomy 4 weeks later. Trimming removed 7 bases from V and 0 bases from J, with 19 bases in between. The germline CDR1 and CDR2 sequences are MGHRA and YSYEKL. CDR3 length equals 17 residues. The sequence was obtained from a man between 45 and 60 years old with renal cell carcinoma. The chain carries TRBV4-1 and TRBJ2-4; D is perhaps TRBD1 (5 bases). This sample comprised blood, obtained from a patient whose treatment included radiotherapy and nephrectomy. This CDR3 is CASKPEAGFLAKNIQYF. The CDR3, as DNA: TGCGCCAGCAAACCTGAGGCAGGGTTTCTAGCCAAAAACATTCAGTACTTC.